This TCR beta chain was documented in a study of blood T cells in healthy people across ages. This CDR3 has 12 residues. Germline V CDR1 and CDR2: LNHDA, SQIVND (reference sequence). Between the trimmed V and J ends, which lost 3 bases and 11 bases, there was a span of 11 bases. The study's findings and limits: Naive T cell percentage by flow cytometry tracked strongly with beta diversity.

A note on this clonotype: Antigen specificity is unknown.

Through a sample-barcoded 5' primer and a J-beta primer mix, a second PCR was run for roughly 6 to 12 cycles. TCRdb independently ran MiXCR on the 5' RACE reads; one entry per CDR3 protein. The sample has roughly 1.9 million distinct CDR3 sequences; about two fifths are singletons. This TCR was sampled from a human donor in good health. The sample comprised blood. The chain recombines TRBV19 with TRBJ2-1; D not certain. In DNA form, the CDR3 reads TGTGCCAGTAGTATGACTCAAGGGAAGCAGTTCTTC. Its translation: CASSMTQGKQFF. The entire variable domain, with the rest obtained from reference TRBV19 and TRBJ2-1, is as follows: DGGITQSPKYLFRKEGQNVTLSCEQNLNHDAMYWYRQDPGQGLRLIYYSQIVNDFQKGDIAEGYSVSREKKESFPLTVTSAQKNPTAFYLCASSMTQGKQFFGPGTRLTVL.